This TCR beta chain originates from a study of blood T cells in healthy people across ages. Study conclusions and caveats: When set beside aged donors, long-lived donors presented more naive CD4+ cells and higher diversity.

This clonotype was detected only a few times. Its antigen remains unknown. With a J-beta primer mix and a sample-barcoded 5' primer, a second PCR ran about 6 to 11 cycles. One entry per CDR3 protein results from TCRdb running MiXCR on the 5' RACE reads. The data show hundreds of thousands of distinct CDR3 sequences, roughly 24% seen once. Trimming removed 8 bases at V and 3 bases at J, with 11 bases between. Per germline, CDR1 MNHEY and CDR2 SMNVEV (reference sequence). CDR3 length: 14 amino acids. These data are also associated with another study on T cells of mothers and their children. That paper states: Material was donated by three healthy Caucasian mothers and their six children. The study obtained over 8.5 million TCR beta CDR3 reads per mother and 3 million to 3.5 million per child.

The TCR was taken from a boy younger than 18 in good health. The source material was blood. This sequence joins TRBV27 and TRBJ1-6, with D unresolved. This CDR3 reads CASRPGIYNSPLHF. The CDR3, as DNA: TGTGCCAGCCGTCCCGGCATCTATAATTCACCCCTCCACTTT.